This entry concerns a single T cell receptor (beta chain). Clones were read by immunoSEQ multiplex PCR, and TCRdb kept only the in-frame ones, dropping some. The sample carries roughly 230,000 clones, roughly 80% recorded once. CDR3 size: 15 residues. Germline V lookup: CDR1 SGHDN, CDR2 FVKESK. V dropped 5 bases and J dropped 2; count of bases not matched to a gene: 6. This sample was taken from a study of blood T cell repertoires in COVID-19. The chain carries TRBV14 and TRBJ2-7; TRBD1 agrees at 10 bases. Sequencing was performed on peripheral blood. The sequence was obtained from a man aged 50-59 years with active or convalescent COVID-19. Here the CDR3 reads CASSWGQGNTYEQYF. The CDR3 DNA sequence: TGTGCCAGCAGCTGGGGACAGGGGAACACCTACGAGCAGTACTTC. Based on the CDR3 plus reference TRBV14 and TRBJ2-7, the full variable domain is EAGVTQFPSHSVIEKGQTVTLRCDPISGHDNLYWYRRVMGKEIKFLLHFVKESKQDESGMPNNRFLAERTGGTYSTLKVQPAELEDSGVYFCASSWGQGNTYEQYFGPGTRLTVT.